This T cell receptor beta chain originates from a study of shared clonotypes between healthy human individuals (dated by TCRdb to the early 2020s). Some background on the complete study: A few men and two women, aged 18 to 49 years, made up the cohort. To increase sequencing depth and limit assay-specific biases, different laboratories used diverse techniques to prepare libraries and sequence TCR repertoires. For each donor, CD4 naive and CD4 memory were each run on three plates, CD8 naive on two plates, and CD8 memory on one plate. Per donor, leukapheresis produced somewhere between about 0.9 and 9.5 billion PBMCs. To estimate repertoire size and how much clonotypes are shared between individuals, the study performed deep sequencing of blood TCR repertoires from about five healthy adults. Results and caveats for the whole study, not just this receptor: Larger estimated clonotype richness was generally found for naive subsets than for memory subsets. Clonotypes shared by all four sorted-subset donors showed higher generation probabilities than non-shared clonotypes. Because the study included a small number of donors, the genetic and exposure-history diversity represented was limited. Pairwise subsampling indicated that sequencing depth was expected to affect the degree of clonotype sharing among donors. Across four donors, roughly 5.4% of naive CD4, around 3.5% of naive CD8, 2% to 2.5% of memory CD4, and approximately 0.4% of memory CD8 clonotypes were shared. Even with the large sequencing depth, rarefaction of the sorted-subset datasets indicated that sequencing was incomplete. Sampling was restricted to blood, and TCR repertoires in tissue are likely to differ from TCR repertoires in blood.

The CDR3 covers 16 residues, taking in both the cysteine and the phenylalanine. The retained sequence is limited to the CDR3, 48 bases, with the frame set at the first base. Sequences SGHVS (CDR1) and FQNEAQ (CDR2) are obtained from the germline V gene. V lost 5 bases and J lost 3 bases, and the count of bases not matched to a germline gene is 10. CD8 naive samples consisted of CD45RO-negative cells that were positively selected for CCR7, yielding a CD45RA+CCR7+ population without TemRA cells. Donors were healthy HIV-negative adults with no recently reported acute infections or vaccinations. All donors were Caucasian adults living in Nashville, Tennessee, USA. Blood was collected by leukapheresis, and PBMCs were isolated by Ficoll-Histopaque density gradient centrifugation and then cryopreserved in liquid nitrogen vapor phase. Analytical flow cytometry was used to check the purity and quantity of each magnetically sorted T cell population. Genomic DNA was isolated from each sorted fraction and quantified by UV absorbance on a Nanodrop 2000c.

Comments on this clone: Its target antigen remains unknown. Base qualities are not provided; no much larger clone lies one nucleotide away.

Using the deep immunoSEQ assay, TCR CDR3 regions were amplified from genomic DNA by multiplex PCR. Genomic DNA extracted from each cell subset was distributed evenly over all wells of several immunoSEQ 96-well plates, and each plate served as one replicate. For sorted subsets, each replicate PCR was loaded with about 0.2 ug genomic DNA, equivalent to some 31,000 T cell genomes. The purified libraries were quantified using a Qubit 3.0 fluorometer, sized with a Bioanalyzer 2100, and then quantified again using the KAPA Library Quantification kit. Each immunoSEQ 96-well plate was sequenced on its own single-read 150-cycle Illumina NextSeq 550 flow cell. From the authors' description of their analysis: Because only junctional sequences without quality scores were contained in the immunoSEQ output, filtering matching that applied to full-length reads could not be performed. To assign V/J genes and CDR3, sequences were annotated against IMGT germline references using PyIR, a Python wrapper for IgBLAST v1.9. Reads were filtered out if the reads had weak V/J assignments (E-value above 1e-6), no CDR3, stop codons, out-of-frame junctions, or ambiguous translated residues. V3J clonotypes were defined as sequences sharing the same inferred V gene, J gene, and CDR3 amino acid sequence. Percentage overlap between repertoires was computed as shared unique clonotypes divided by the size of the smaller repertoire. Repertoire richness was assessed with RTK rarefaction, the Chao1 estimator, and Recon v2.1 estimates of unobserved clonotypes. Generation probabilities for all TCRbeta clonotypes obtained by the gDNA method from four donors were computed using OLGA. Sourced from immuneACCESS, this table was stored by TCRdb with only in-frame sequences that have V and J called. A share of the clones is absent; for the studies checked, an unresolved V gene accounts for under half, and the remainder has no known explanation. V and J calls and clone size follow that table, whereas D and trimming were derived from the DNA. This sample is represented by roughly 2.1 million clones; about 93% of them were singletons. The ten largest clones add up to 1.5% to 2% of the sample.

Recombination joined TRBV7-8 with TRBJ2-7; TRBD1 fits 10 bases in the junction. The TCR originated in a young man in good health. Some clones in this sample may be carry-over from other donors' samples. Sample: naive CD8+ T cells from PBMCs. The sample's cell subset or site, from its label and the paper: CD45RA+CCR7+. The nucleotide sequence is given as TGTGCCAGCAGCACCGCACCGGGACAGGGGCTCTACGAGCAGTACTTC. Its protein product is CASSTAPGQGLYEQYF.